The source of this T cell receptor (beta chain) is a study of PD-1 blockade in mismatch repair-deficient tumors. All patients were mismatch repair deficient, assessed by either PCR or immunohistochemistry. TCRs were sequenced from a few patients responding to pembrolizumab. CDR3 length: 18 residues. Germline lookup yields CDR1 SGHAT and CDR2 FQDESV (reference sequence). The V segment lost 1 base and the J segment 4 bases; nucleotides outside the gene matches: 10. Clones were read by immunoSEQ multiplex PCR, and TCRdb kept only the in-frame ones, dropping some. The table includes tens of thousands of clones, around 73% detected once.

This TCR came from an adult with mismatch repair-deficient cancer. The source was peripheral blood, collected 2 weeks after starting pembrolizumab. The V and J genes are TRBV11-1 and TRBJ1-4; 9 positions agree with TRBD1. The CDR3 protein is CASSLGGYRTGVNEKLFF. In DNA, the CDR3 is TGTGCCAGCAGCTTAGGTGGTTATCGGACAGGGGTTAATGAAAAACTGTTTTTT.